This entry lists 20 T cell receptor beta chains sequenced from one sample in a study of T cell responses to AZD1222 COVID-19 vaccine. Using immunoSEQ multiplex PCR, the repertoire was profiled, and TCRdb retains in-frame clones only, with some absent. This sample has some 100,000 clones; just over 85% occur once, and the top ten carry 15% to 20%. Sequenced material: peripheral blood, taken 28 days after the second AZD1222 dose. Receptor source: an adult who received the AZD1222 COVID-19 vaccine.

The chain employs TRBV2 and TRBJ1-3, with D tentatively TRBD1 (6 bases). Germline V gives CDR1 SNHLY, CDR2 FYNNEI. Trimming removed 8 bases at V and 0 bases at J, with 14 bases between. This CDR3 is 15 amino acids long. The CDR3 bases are TGTGCCAGCTCCCGGGACACCTACTCTGGAAACACCATATATTTT. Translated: CASSRDTYSGNTIYF.

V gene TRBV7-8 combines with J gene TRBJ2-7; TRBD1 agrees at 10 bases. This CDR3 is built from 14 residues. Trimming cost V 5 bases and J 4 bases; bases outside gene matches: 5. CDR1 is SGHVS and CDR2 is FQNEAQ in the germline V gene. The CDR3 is CASSRRGQGYEQYF. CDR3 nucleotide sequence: TGTGCCAGCAGCCGTCGGGGACAGGGGTACGAGCAGTACTTC.

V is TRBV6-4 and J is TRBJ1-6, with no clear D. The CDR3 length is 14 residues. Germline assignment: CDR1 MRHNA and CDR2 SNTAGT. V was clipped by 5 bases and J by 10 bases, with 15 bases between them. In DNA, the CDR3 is TGTGCCAGCAGTTCGGACCGGGGTGAGTCACCCCTCCACTTT. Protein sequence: CASSSDRGESPLHF.

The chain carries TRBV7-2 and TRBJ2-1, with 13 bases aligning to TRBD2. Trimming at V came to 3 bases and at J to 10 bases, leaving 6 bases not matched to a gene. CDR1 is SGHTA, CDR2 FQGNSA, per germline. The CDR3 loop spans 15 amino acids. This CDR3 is CASSLGLAGLMEQFF. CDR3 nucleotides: TGTGCCAGCAGCTTGGGACTAGCGGGACTTATGGAGCAGTTCTTC.

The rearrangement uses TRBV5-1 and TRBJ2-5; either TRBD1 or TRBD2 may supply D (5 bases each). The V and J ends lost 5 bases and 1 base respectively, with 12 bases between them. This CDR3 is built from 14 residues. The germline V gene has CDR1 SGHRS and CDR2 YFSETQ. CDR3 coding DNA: TGCGCCAGCAGTCTTGGGGGTTTCCAAGAGACCCAGTACTTC. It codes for CASSLGGFQETQYF.

CDR3 protein: CASSLEGRFYGYTF. The CDR3 nucleotides read TGTGCCAGCAGCTTGGAGGGGAGGTTCTATGGCTACACCTTC. The V call is TRBV5-5, the J call TRBJ1-2; TRBD1 might be the D (5 bases). V lost 0 bases, J lost 4 bases, and 10 bases lay in between. The CDR3 is 14 amino acids. CDR1 is SGHKS and CDR2 is YYEKEE in the germline V gene (reference sequence).

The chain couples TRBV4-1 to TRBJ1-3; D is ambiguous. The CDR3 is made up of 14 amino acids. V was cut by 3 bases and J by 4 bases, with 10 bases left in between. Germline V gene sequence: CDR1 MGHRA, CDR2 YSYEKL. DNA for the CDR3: TGCGCCAGCAGCCACCCACTTGCCGGAAACACCATATATTTT. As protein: CASSHPLAGNTIYF.

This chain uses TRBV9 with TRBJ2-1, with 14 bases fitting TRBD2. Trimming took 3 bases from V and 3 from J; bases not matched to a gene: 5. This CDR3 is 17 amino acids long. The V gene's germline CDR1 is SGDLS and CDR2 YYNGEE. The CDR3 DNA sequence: TGTGCCAGCAGCGAGGGGACTAGCGGGGGAAACTACAATGAGCAGTTCTTC. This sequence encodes CASSEGTSGGNYNEQFF.

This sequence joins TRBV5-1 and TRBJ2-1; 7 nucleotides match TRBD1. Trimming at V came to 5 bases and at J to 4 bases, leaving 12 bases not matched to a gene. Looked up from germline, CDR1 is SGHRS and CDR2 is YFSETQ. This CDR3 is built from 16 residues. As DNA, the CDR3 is TGCGCCAGCAGAAAAGAGTATGGGACAGTTTACAATGAGCAGTTCTTC. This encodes CASRKEYGTVYNEQFF.

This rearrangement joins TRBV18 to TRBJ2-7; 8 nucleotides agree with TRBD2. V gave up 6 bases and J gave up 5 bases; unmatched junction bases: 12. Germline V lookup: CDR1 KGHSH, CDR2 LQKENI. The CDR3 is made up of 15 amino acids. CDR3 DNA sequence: TGTGCCAGCTCGCTCCTAGACAGGCGGGGGGACGAGCAGTACTTC. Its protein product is CASSLLDRRGDEQYF.

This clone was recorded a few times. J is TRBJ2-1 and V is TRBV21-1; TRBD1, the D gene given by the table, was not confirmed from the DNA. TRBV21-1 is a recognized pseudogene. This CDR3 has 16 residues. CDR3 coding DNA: TGTGCCAGCAGCAAAGGTGGCAAAATCATCCCCAATGAGCAGTTCTTC. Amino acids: CASSKGGKIIPNEQFF.

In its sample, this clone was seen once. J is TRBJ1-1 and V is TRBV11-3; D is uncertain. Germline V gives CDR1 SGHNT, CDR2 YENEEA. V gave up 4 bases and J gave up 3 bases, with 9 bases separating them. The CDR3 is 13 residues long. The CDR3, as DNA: TGTGCCAGCAGCTGGGGAGAGGACACTGAAGCTTTCTTT. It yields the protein CASSWGEDTEAFF.

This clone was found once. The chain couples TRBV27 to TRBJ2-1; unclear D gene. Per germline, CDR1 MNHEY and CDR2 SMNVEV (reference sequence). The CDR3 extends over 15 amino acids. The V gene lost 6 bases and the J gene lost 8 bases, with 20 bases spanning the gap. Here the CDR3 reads CASSPLPSSFYEQFF. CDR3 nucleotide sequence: TGTGCCAGCAGCCCCCTCCCGAGTAGTTTCTATGAGCAGTTCTTC.

The CDR3 nucleotides are TGCGCCAGCAGCCAAGCGGGACAGTGGGGTCAGCCCCAGCATTTT. It encodes CASSQAGQWGQPQHF. The rearrangement joins TRBV4-1 to TRBJ1-5; 7 nucleotides line up with TRBD1. This CDR3 spans 15 amino acids. The junction had 6 bases not matched to a gene; V was cut back by 1 base and J by 6 bases. Germline V gives CDR1 MGHRA, CDR2 YSYEKL.

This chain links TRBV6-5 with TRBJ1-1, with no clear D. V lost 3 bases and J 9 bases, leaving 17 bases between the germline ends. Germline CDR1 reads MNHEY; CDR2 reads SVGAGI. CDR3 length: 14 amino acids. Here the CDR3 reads CASSYLGPGGKAFF. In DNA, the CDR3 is TGTGCCAGCAGTTATCTAGGACCCGGAGGTAAAGCTTTCTTT.

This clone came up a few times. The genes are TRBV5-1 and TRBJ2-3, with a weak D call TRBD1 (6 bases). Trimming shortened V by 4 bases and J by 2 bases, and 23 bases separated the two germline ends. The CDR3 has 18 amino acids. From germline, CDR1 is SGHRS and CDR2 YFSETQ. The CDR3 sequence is CASSRQVGLPSSTDTQYF. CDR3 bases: TGCGCCAGCAGCCGACAGGTAGGCCTGCCATCTTCCACAGATACGCAGTATTTT.

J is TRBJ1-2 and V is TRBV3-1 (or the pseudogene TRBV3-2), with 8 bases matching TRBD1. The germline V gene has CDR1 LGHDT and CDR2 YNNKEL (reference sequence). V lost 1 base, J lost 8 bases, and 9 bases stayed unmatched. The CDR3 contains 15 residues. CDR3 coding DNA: TGTGCCAGCAGCCAAGGTTCGGAGACAGGGGTGGGCTACACCTTC. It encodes CASSQGSETGVGYTF.

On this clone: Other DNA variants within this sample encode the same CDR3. CDR3 loop: CASSPFKGSEKLFF. CDR3 sequence (DNA): TGTGCCAGCTCACCATTTAAAGGGTCGGAAAAACTGTTTTTT. The chain recombines TRBV18 with TRBJ1-4, with D uncertain. Trimming cost V 2 bases and J 8 bases, with 12 bases left between them. The CDR3 sequence is 14 residues long. CDR1 is KGHSH, CDR2 LQKENI, per germline.

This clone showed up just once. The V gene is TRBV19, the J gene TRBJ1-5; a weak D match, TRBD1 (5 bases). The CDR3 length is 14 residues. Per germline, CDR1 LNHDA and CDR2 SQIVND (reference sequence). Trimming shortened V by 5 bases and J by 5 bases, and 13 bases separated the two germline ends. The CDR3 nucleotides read TGTGCCAGTAGTCGACAGAAATGGGATCAGCCCCAGCATTTT. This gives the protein CASSRQKWDQPQHF. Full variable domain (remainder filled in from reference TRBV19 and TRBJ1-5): DGGITQSPKYLFRKEGQNVTLSCEQNLNHDAMYWYRQDPGQGLRLIYYSQIVNDFQKGDIAEGYSVSREKKESFPLTVTSAQKNPTAFYLCASSRQKWDQPQHFGDGTRLSIL.

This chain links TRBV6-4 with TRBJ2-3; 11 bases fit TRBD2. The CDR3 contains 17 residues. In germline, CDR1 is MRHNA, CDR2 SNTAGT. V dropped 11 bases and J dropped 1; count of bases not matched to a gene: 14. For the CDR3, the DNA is TGTGCCGCTCTGGCTAGCGGGAGGCCCGGGGGCACAGATACGCAGTATTTT. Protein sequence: CAALASGRPGGTDTQYF.